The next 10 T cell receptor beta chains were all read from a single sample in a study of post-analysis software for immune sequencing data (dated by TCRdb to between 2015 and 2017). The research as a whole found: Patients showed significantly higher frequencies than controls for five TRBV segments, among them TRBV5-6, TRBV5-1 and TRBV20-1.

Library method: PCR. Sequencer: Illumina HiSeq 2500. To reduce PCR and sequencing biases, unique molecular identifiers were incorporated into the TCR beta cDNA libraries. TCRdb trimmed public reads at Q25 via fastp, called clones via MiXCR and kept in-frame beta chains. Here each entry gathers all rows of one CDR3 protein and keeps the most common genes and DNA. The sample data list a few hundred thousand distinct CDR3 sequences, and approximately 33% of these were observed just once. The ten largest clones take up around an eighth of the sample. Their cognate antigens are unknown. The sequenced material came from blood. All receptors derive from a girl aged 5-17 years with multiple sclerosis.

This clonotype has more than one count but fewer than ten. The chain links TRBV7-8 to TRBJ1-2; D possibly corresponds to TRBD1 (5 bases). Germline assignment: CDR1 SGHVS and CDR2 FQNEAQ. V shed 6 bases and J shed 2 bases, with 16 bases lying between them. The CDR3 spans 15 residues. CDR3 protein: CASSPRDSFNYGYTF. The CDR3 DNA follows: TGTGCCAGCAGTCCACGAGACAGTTTCAACTATGGCTACACCTTC.

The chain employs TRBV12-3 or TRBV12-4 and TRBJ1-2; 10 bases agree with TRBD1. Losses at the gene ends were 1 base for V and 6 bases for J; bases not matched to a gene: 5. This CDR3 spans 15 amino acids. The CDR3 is CASSLGQGAGHGYTF. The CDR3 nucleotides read TGTGCCAGCAGTTTAGGACAGGGGGCGGGTCATGGCTACACCTTC.

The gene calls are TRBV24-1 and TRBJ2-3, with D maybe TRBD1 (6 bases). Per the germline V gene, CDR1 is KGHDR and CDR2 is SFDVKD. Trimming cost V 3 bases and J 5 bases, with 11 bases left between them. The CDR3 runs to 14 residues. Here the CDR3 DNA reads TGTGCCACCAGTGATCCAAAACAGGGAGATACGCAGTATTTT. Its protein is CATSDPKQGDTQYF.

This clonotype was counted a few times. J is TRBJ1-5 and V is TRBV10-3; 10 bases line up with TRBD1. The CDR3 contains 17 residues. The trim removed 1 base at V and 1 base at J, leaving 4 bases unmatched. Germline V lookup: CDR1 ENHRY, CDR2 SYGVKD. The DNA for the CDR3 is TGTGCCATCAGTGAGTTTCCGGGACAGGGGAGCAATCAGCCCCAGCATTTT. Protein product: CAISEFPGQGSNQPQHF.

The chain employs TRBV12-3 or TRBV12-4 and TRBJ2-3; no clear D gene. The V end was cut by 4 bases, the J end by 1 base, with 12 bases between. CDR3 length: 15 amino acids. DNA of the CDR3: TGTGCCAGCAGTTCTCCCTCGGTCCGCACAGATACGCAGTATTTT. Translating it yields CASSSPSVRTDTQYF.

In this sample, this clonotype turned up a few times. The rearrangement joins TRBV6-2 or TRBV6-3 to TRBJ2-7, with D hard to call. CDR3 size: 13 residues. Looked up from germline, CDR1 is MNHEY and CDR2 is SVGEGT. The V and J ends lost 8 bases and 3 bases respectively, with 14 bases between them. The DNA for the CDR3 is TGTGCCAGCCGTCAACCCCCAGGCTACGAGCAGTACTTC. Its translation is CASRQPPGYEQYF.

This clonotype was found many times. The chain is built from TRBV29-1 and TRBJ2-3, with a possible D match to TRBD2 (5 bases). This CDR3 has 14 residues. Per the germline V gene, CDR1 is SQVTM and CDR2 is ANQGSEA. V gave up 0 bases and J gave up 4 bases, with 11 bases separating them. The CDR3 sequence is CSVEEASFADTQYF. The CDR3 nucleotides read TGCAGCGTTGAAGAGGCTAGCTTCGCAGATACGCAGTATTTT.

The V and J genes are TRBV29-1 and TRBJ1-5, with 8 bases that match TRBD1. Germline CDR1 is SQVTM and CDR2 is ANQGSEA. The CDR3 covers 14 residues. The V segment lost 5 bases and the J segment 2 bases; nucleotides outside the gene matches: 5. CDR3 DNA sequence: TGCAGCGTTTCTGGACAGGGAGGCAATCAGCCCCAGCATTTT. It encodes CSVSGQGGNQPQHF.

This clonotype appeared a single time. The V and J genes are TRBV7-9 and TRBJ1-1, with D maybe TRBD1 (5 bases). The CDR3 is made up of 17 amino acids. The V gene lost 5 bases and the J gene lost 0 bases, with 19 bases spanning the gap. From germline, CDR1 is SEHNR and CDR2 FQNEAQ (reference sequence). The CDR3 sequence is CASSAGAGFVMNTEAFF. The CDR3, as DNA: TGTGCCAGCAGCGCCGGGGCGGGTTTTGTCATGAACACTGAAGCTTTCTTT. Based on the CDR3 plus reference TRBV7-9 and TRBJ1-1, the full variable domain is DTGVSQNPRHKITKRGQNVTFRCDPISEHNRLYWYRQTLGQGPEFLTYFQNEAQLEKSRLLSDRFSAERPKGSFSTLEIQRTEQGDSAMYLCASSAGAGFVMNTEAFFGQGTRLTVV.

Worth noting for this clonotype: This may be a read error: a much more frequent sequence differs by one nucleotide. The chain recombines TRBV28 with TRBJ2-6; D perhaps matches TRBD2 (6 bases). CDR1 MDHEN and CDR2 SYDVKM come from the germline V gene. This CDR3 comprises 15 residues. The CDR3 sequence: CASSRGGDGASVLTF. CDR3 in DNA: TGTGCCAGCAGTCGAGGAGGGGATGGGGCCAGCGTCCTGACTTTC.